The TCR beta chain described here comes from a study of shared clonotypes between healthy human individuals. Study summary: With ages of 18 to 49, the donors were a couple of women and a few men. Per donor, CD8 memory used one plate, CD8 naive used two, CD4 memory used three and CD4 naive used three. Study results and caveats: A few donors held about 5.1% of naive CD4 clonotypes in common.

V was clipped by 1 base and J by 1 base, with 4 bases between them. This CDR3 comprises 13 residues. Germline V gene data show CDR1 as LNHDA and CDR2 as SQIVND (reference sequence). Profiled with immunoSEQ multiplex PCR; TCRdb holds only in-frame clones, not every one. The repertoire holds 2 million to 2.5 million clones, with approximately 93% as singletons. In the CD4+ fraction, cells were divided into CD45RA+ naive and CD45RA-negative memory subsets. Points on this clone: Its antigen is undetermined. The sample carries other DNA sequences with the same CDR3.

This chain uses TRBV19 with TRBJ1-1; D ambiguous. The sequenced sample was naive CD4+ T cells from PBMCs. Subset described: CD45RA+ positively selected. This receptor was identified in a young man in good health. Some clones in this sample may be carry-over from other donors' samples. The CDR3 DNA sequence: TGTGCCAGTAGTATAGGGGCGAACACTGAAGCTTTCTTT. Residues: CASSIGANTEAFF. The complete variable domain, with remaining parts taken from reference TRBV19 and TRBJ1-1, reads DGGITQSPKYLFRKEGQNVTLSCEQNLNHDAMYWYRQDPGQGLRLIYYSQIVNDFQKGDIAEGYSVSREKKESFPLTVTSAQKNPTAFYLCASSIGANTEAFFGQGTRLTVV.